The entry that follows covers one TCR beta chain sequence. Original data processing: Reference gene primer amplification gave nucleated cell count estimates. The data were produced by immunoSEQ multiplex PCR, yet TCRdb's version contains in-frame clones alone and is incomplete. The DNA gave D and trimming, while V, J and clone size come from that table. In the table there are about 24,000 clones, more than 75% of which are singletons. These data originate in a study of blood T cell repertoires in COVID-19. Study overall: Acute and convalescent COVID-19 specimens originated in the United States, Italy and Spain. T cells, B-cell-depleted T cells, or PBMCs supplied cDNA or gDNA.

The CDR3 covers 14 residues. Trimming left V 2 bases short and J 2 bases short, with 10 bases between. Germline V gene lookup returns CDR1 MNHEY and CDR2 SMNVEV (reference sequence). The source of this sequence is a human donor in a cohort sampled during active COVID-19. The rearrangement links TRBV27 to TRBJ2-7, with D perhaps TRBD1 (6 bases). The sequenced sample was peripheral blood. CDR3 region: CASSLQGLPYEQYF. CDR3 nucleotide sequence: TGTGCCAGCAGTTTACAGGGGCTCCCCTACGAGCAGTACTTC.